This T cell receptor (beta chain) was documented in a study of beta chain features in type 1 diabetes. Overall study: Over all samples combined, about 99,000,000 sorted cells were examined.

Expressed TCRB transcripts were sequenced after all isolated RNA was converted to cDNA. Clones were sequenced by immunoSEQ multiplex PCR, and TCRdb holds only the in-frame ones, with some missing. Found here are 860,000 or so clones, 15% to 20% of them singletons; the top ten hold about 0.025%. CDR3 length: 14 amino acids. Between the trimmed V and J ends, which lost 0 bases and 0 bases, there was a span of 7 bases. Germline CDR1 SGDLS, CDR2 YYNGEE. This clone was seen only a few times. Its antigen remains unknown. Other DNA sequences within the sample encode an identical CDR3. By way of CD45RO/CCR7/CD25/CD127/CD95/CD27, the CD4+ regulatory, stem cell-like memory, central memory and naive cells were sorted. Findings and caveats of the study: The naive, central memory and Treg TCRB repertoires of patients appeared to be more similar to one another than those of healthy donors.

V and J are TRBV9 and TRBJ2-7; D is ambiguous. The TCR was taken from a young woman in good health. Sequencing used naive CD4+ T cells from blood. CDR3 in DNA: TGTGCCAGCAGCGTAGGGCTGGCCTCCTACGAGCAGTACTTC. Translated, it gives CASSVGLASYEQYF.